This TCR beta chain is from a study of vaccination effects on CD4 cells after COVID-19. Regarding the study as a whole: In healthy vaccinees, only 1 of 255 vaccine-induced clones cross-reacted with common cold coronaviruses.

Repertoires were generated with immunoSEQ multiplex PCR, while TCRdb's copy carries only in-frame clones and drops some. This sample has approximately 50,000 clones; about four fifths occur once, and the top ten carry less than 7.5%. Germline V CDR1 and CDR2: SNHLY, FYNNEI. Trimming removed 7 bases from V and 7 bases from J; junction bases left unmatched: 11. The CDR3 sequence is 15 residues long. With respect to this clone: Its target is unknown.

Peptide-pool stimulation followed by sequencing identified expanded antigen-specific CD4+ clonotypes in the ViraFEST assay. Culture proceeded for approximately 10 days, and CD4+ T cells were then isolated. According to the study, vaccine recipients showed no prior SARS-CoV-2 infection and negative nucleocapsid antibodies. For each well, some 2 million PBMC were cultured with 10 IU/ml IL-2 and around 9 ug/ml peptides. J is TRBJ2-1 and V is TRBV2; TRBD2 aligns across 9 bases. This TCR was sampled from a human donor who received a COVID-19 vaccine. Here the sequenced sample was CD4+ T cells from PBMCs cultured with HCoV-OC43 spike peptides, taken before COVID-19 vaccination. Stated subset: HCoV-OC43 spike overlapping peptide pool stimulation. The CDR3 DNA reads TGTGCCAGCACTCGAAGACTAGCGGCTGTTAATGAGCAGTTCTTC. Translated, it gives CASTRRLAAVNEQFF.